The table lists the clone carrying this T cell receptor beta chain with many counts. The antigen is not known. All patients were treatment-naive before thyroid surgery. This specimen comes from a study of metastatic and nonmetastatic thyroid tumors. Whole-study context: It was across blood and tumor or nodule tissue from malignant and benign thyroid patients that repertoires were compared.

Authors' methods: To classify distant metastasis in papillary thyroid cancer, a model was built from CDR3 differences across clinicopathological groups. TCRdb recomputed clones from the PCR reads via MiXCR. These V and J calls are TCRdb output, not the study's own analysis. The sample holds about 40,000 clones; 16% are singletons and the top ten take 3% to 4%. Regarding the study as a whole: Reportedly, malignant thyroid tumors had significantly higher TCR beta diversity than benign nodules, in blood and tumor.

V shed 3 bases and J shed 6 bases, with 15 bases lying between them. The germline V gene has CDR1 MDHEN and CDR2 SYDVKM. CDR3 length: 15 residues. Sequenced sample: blood. This chain uses TRBV28 with TRBJ2-4, with D perhaps TRBD1 (5 bases). The clonotype was recovered from a female donor with papillary thyroid cancer or a benign thyroid nodule (not recorded which). Some clones in this sample may be carry-over from other donors' samples. This CDR3 is CASSFNPRVGNIQYF. Written as DNA, the CDR3 is TGTGCCAGCAGTTTCAACCCCAGGGTGGGAAACATTCAGTACTTC.